This TCR beta chain was documented in a study of blood T cell repertoires in COVID-19 (TCRdb year 2020). Broadly, across the study: Samples from collaborators originated in the United States, Italy and Spain and spanned both the acute and convalescent phases of COVID-19. The material from the prospective study consisted of cDNA or gDNA derived from T cells, B-cell-depleted T cells, or PBMCs. The dataset comprised deeply sampled blood TCRbeta repertoires from subjects exposed to, actively infected with, or recovered from COVID-19. The repertoires were made available in a free public database intended to serve as a resource for research on the immune response to SARS-CoV-2. Samples came from the ongoing ImmuneRACE study (first 160 participants) plus 1,254 subjects from 6 global collaborators. A de-identified subject ID, COVID-19 status, age in years and sex were almost always included in the sample metadata. Where available, HLA class I and class II types were taken from metadata supplied by the sample provider and were not determined by assay-based typing. Study-level results and caveats: How much clinical and demographic metadata was included differed by source and by participant, and the metadata was provided uncurated.

Each collaborating institution followed its own protocols to collect whole blood in K2EDTA tubes. For TCRbeta analysis, collaborators shipped samples in one of three forms: frozen whole blood, isolated PBMCs, or DNA extracted from either of those sample types. TCRbeta CDR3 regions were amplified from genomic DNA by means of the immunoSEQ Assay, a bias-controlled multiplex PCR. The study's processing was this. The number of nucleated cells in each sample was estimated by amplification of reference gene primers within the assay. To quantify the absolute abundance of each unique TCRbeta CDR3 rearrangement, sequence reads were collapsed and filtered. For each sample, productive Simpson clonality was calculated by taking the square root of Simpson's diversity index across productive rearrangements. TCRdb retrieved this table from immuneACCESS and kept in-frame rearrangements only. Not all clones are present; in checked studies, unresolved V genes account for under half, and no reason is known for the remainder. D and trimming come from the DNA, and the V and J calls and clone size come from that table. A total of tens of thousands of clones appear in this sample, about nine tenths of them only once. The ten biggest clones cover under 13% of the sample.

In the case of this clone: This receptor's antigen is unknown. No base quality information exists; no much larger clone differs at one position.

V lost 2 bases and J lost 1 base, and the count of bases not matched to a germline gene is 4. From a lookup of the germline V gene, CDR1 and CDR2 are KGHSH and LQKENI. The CDR3 measures 16 amino acids from cysteine to phenylalanine. The DNA shown is the 48-base CDR3, in frame from base 1. In this chain, TRBV18 is recombined with TRBJ2-3; 9 central bases correspond to TRBD2. This sequence originates from a man between 70 and 80 years old with active or convalescent COVID-19. The sequenced sample was peripheral blood. This receptor has the CDR3 CASSPTLAGGTDTQYF. The DNA is TGTGCCAGCTCACCAACCTTAGCGGGGGGCACAGATACGCAGTATTTT. The reference TRBV18 and TRBJ2-3 proteins fill in what lies around the CDR3, so the full variable domain reads NAGVMQNPRHLVRRRGQEARLRCSPMKGHSHVYWYRQLPEEGLKFMVYLQKENIIDESGMPKERFSAEFPKEGPSILRIQQVVRGDSAAYFCASSPTLAGGTDTQYFGPGTRLTVL.